These T cell receptor beta chains were read from a single sample in a study of blood T cell repertoires in COVID-19. Libraries were prepared by immunoSEQ multiplex PCR; TCRdb keeps only in-frame clonotypes and omits some of them. This sample has 150,000 to 200,000 clones; more than 75% occur once, and the top ten carry more than 1%. The sample comprised peripheral blood. The origin of the receptors is a man aged 40-49 years with acute or convalescent COVID-19. Each CDR3 is given without its conserved first and last residue. Fields, in order: D gene, clone size, CDR3 length, J gene, V gene, CDR3 protein. A D gene is named only where the DNA matches it firmly. Size tells how often a clone was seen (once, few, many) or the class of an expanded clone, and some rows leave it out.

d_gene: -
abundance: -
len: 14
j_gene: TRBJ2-1
v_gene: TRBV5-6
CDR3aa: ASSLGVKETYNEQF

d_gene: TRBD1
abundance: -
len: 13
j_gene: TRBJ1-2
v_gene: TRBV5-6
CDR3aa: ASSLDQGAGYGYT

d_gene: TRBD2
abundance: -
len: 13
j_gene: TRBJ2-5
v_gene: TRBV2
CDR3aa: ASSEGLAGGETQY

d_gene: -
abundance: -
len: 11
j_gene: TRBJ1-5
v_gene: TRBV2
CDR3aa: ASREGIDQPQH

d_gene: -
abundance: -
len: 22
j_gene: TRBJ2-2
v_gene: TRBV19
CDR3aa: ASSMTTALCSETGAFPNTGELF

d_gene: TRBD2
abundance: few
len: 13
j_gene: TRBJ2-1
v_gene: TRBV7-6
CDR3aa: ASSFRAGGHNEQF

d_gene: TRBD1
abundance: -
len: 11
j_gene: TRBJ2-7
v_gene: TRBV12-3/TRBV12-4
CDR3aa: ASSRDRGLEQY

d_gene: TRBD1
abundance: -
len: 13
j_gene: TRBJ2-1
v_gene: TRBV7-3
CDR3aa: ASSTRQGSYNEQF

d_gene: -
abundance: -
len: 11
j_gene: TRBJ2-7
v_gene: TRBV24-1
CDR3aa: ATSDLGTNEQY

d_gene: -
abundance: -
len: 11
j_gene: TRBJ1-2
v_gene: TRBV5-1
CDR3aa: ASSLEASGGYT

d_gene: -
abundance: -
len: 11
j_gene: TRBJ1-1
v_gene: TRBV10-3
CDR3aa: AIHRGGDTEAF

d_gene: TRBD2
abundance: -
len: 15
j_gene: TRBJ2-1
v_gene: TRBV18
CDR3aa: ASSPLRLAGKVDEQF

d_gene: -
abundance: -
len: 14
j_gene: TRBJ1-6
v_gene: TRBV30
CDR3aa: AWSGGGTSYNSPLH

d_gene: TRBD2
abundance: few
len: 14
j_gene: TRBJ2-7
v_gene: TRBV5-4
CDR3aa: ASSLGGGGNRYEQY

d_gene: -
abundance: -
len: 12
j_gene: TRBJ1-2
v_gene: TRBV6-5
CDR3aa: ASSSEGGRSGYT

d_gene: TRBD1
abundance: -
len: 17
j_gene: TRBJ2-4
v_gene: TRBV3-1/TRBV3-2
CDR3aa: ASSQEGGGAVRAKNIQY

d_gene: -
abundance: -
len: 13
j_gene: TRBJ1-2
v_gene: TRBV18
CDR3aa: ASSPSTGRDYGYT

d_gene: TRBD1
abundance: -
len: 13
j_gene: TRBJ2-1
v_gene: TRBV7-9
CDR3aa: ASSRRDREINEQF

d_gene: TRBD1
abundance: -
len: 13
j_gene: TRBJ1-5
v_gene: TRBV28
CDR3aa: ASMAGGGRNQPQH

d_gene: -
abundance: -
len: 12
j_gene: TRBJ1-1
v_gene: TRBV19
CDR3aa: ATSWRGGDTEAF

d_gene: TRBD1
abundance: once
len: 14
j_gene: TRBJ2-7
v_gene: TRBV7-9
CDR3aa: ASSYPQGVFSYEQY

d_gene: -
abundance: -
len: 10
j_gene: TRBJ1-1
v_gene: TRBV30
CDR3aa: AWSDRNTEAF

d_gene: TRBD1
abundance: -
len: 12
j_gene: TRBJ1-4
v_gene: TRBV7-9
CDR3aa: ASSLQGTNEKLF

d_gene: TRBD2
abundance: -
len: 16
j_gene: TRBJ2-3
v_gene: TRBV6-1
CDR3aa: ASSEVGLAGASTDTQY

d_gene: -
abundance: -
len: 13
j_gene: TRBJ1-1
v_gene: TRBV6-5
CDR3aa: ASSYQGKGNTEAF

d_gene: -
abundance: -
len: 13
j_gene: TRBJ1-5
v_gene: TRBV19
CDR3aa: ASTSGVGADQPQH

d_gene: -
abundance: once
len: 14
j_gene: TRBJ2-7
v_gene: TRBV4-2
CDR3aa: ASSQELALEGAEQY

d_gene: TRBD2
abundance: -
len: 14
j_gene: TRBJ2-7
v_gene: TRBV7-8
CDR3aa: ASSLERRGSSYEQY

d_gene: TRBD1
abundance: -
len: 12
j_gene: TRBJ2-7
v_gene: TRBV30
CDR3aa: AWTKGGQGYEQY

d_gene: TRBD2
abundance: -
len: 12
j_gene: TRBJ2-2
v_gene: TRBV10-1
CDR3aa: ASSDSGGTGELF

d_gene: TRBD2
abundance: few
len: 14
j_gene: TRBJ2-7
v_gene: TRBV7-2
CDR3aa: ASSLPELAGSYEQY

d_gene: TRBD1
abundance: -
len: 11
j_gene: TRBJ2-5
v_gene: TRBV12-3/TRBV12-4
CDR3aa: ASSLSRGETQY